The next 22 T cell receptor beta chains were all read from a single sample in a study of molecular identifiers for immune sequencing clone quantification. Each CDR3 protein is one row after TCRdb ran MiXCR on the PCR reads. In the table there are tens of thousands of distinct CDR3 sequences, about a fifth of which are singletons. What was sequenced was naive CD8+ T cells from blood, with Jurkat cell RNA spiked in. Subset given: FACS-sorted CD8+CD4-CCR7+CD45RA+ naive T cells. The source is a human donor in good health. Some libraries in this study had Jurkat cell RNA spiked in.

A note on this clonotype: A read error may be the cause here, since a much bigger clone is one base away. The chain uses TRBV4-2 and TRBJ2-7; D unclear. The CDR3 consists of 13 residues. Germline loops: CDR1 LGHNA, CDR2 YNFKEQ. V shed 1 base and J shed 6 bases, with 10 bases lying between them. CDR3 nucleotide sequence: TGTGCCAGCAGCCAAGTAAAAACCTGCGAGCAGTACTTC. Translating gives CASSQVKTCEQYF.

This clonotype came up many times. The chain joins TRBV28 to TRBJ2-1; TRBD1 might be the D (5 bases). The CDR3 runs to 13 residues. From germline, CDR1 is MDHEN and CDR2 SYDVKM. V shed 2 bases and J shed 8 bases, with 10 bases lying between them. The CDR3 here is CASSLGGADEQFF. CDR3 DNA: TGTGCCAGCAGTTTAGGTGGGGCCGATGAGCAGTTCTTC. The variable domain in full, with the rest retrieved from reference TRBV28 and TRBJ2-1, is DVKVTQSSRYLVKRTGEKVFLECVQDMDHENMFWYRQDPGLGLRLIYFSYDVKMKEKGDIPEGYSVSREKKERFSLILESASTNQTSMYLCASSLGGADEQFFGPGTRLTVL.

This clonotype was detected many times. This chain links TRBV5-6 with TRBJ1-5; D unclear. CDR3 length equals 17 residues. Germline V gene sequence: CDR1 SGHDT, CDR2 YYEEEE. Trimming removed 3 bases from V and 2 bases from J, with 18 bases in between. The DNA of the CDR3 is TGTGCCAGCAGCTCGGGCCGGGGTTGGCTTGGCAATCAGCCCCAGCATTTT. This sequence encodes CASSSGRGWLGNQPQHF.

This clonotype was counted many times. The chain carries TRBV4-1 and TRBJ2-7; D possibly uses TRBD1 or TRBD2 (5 bases each). The CDR3 runs to 15 residues. The V and J ends lost 1 base and 4 bases respectively, with 14 bases between them. Germline V gene data show CDR1 as MGHRA and CDR2 as YSYEKL. Here the CDR3 DNA reads TGCGCCAGCAGCCAAGGGGCAGGGACGGTATACGAGCAGTACTTC. Translation: CASSQGAGTVYEQYF.

A note on this clonotype: Possible read error: a much larger clone is one base away. The CDR3 coding sequence is TGTGCCAGCAGCCCAGGGACAGGGCTCGCTGAGCAGTTCTTC. Translating it yields CASSPGTGLAEQFF. The chain couples TRBV7-7 to TRBJ2-1; 9 positions agree with TRBD1. V gave up 5 bases and J gave up 9 bases; unmatched junction bases: 8. From germline, CDR1 is SSHAT and CDR2 FNYEAQ (reference sequence). The CDR3 runs to 14 residues.

This clonotype came up many times. This sequence joins TRBV7-9 and TRBJ2-1, with 12 bases identical to TRBD2. The trim removed 5 bases at V and 4 bases at J, leaving 9 bases unmatched. The V gene's germline CDR1 is SEHNR and CDR2 FQNEAQ (reference sequence). The CDR3 length is 17 residues. This chain's CDR3 is CASSNGLAGFRYNEQFF. For the CDR3, the DNA is TGTGCCAGCAGCAATGGACTAGCGGGATTTCGATACAATGAGCAGTTCTTC.

Points on this clonotype: This may arise from a read error, as a much more abundant clone is one base away. The chain combines TRBV2 with TRBJ2-1, with D unclear. Germline V gene sequence: CDR1 SNHLY, CDR2 FYNNEI. This CDR3 contains 13 residues. This CDR3 reads CASSDGLPDEQLF. CDR3 coding DNA: TGTGCCAGCAGTGATGGCCTCCCGGATGAGCAGCTCTTC.

This clonotype appeared a few times. This sequence joins TRBV19 and TRBJ2-1; 7 bases match TRBD2. Unmatched junction bases numbered 14, after V lost 6 bases and J lost 6 bases. CDR1 is LNHDA, CDR2 SQIVND, per germline (reference sequence). This CDR3 has 16 amino acids. The CDR3 region has the DNA TGTGCCAGTAGCCCCCCCTCCCGGGAGGTGGTCAATGAGCAGTTCTTC. Amino acids: CASSPPSREVVNEQFF.

This clonotype was recorded at least ten times. The rearrangement joins TRBV13 to TRBJ2-6, with no clear D. The CDR3 runs to 15 residues. V shed 5 bases and J shed 1 base, with 9 bases lying between them. Germline V gene sequence: CDR1 PRHDT, CDR2 FYEKMQ (reference sequence). The CDR3 sequence is CASSTDGSGANVLTF. The CDR3 region has the DNA TGTGCCAGCAGCACCGACGGGTCTGGGGCCAACGTCCTGACTTTC. Looking up the rest from reference TRBV13 and TRBJ2-6 gives the full variable domain: AAGVIQSPRHLIKEKRETATLKCYPIPRHDTVYWYQQGPGQDPQFLISFYEKMQSDKGSIPDRFSAQQFSDYHSELNMSSLELGDSALYFCASSTDGSGANVLTFGAGSRLTVL.

This clonotype was recorded a few times. The J gene is TRBJ2-7, the V gene TRBV21-1; the table's D call of TRBD1 was not tested on the DNA. TRBV21-1 is described as a pseudogene. The CDR3 has 15 residues. The CDR3 loop is CASSARTEKYYEQYF. The DNA for the CDR3 is TGTGCCAGCAGCGCCCGGACAGAAAAATACTACGAGCAGTACTTC.

The V gene is TRBV24-1, the J gene TRBJ2-1; D gene unclear. The germline CDR1 and CDR2 sequences are KGHDR and SFDVKD. The CDR3 consists of 11 residues. With 8 bases removed from V and 5 bases from J, the gap between germline ends came to 6 bases. This chain's CDR3 is CATTGNNEQFF. DNA for the CDR3: TGTGCCACCACGGGTAACAATGAGCAGTTCTTC.

The table lists this clonotype with a few counts. The chain is built from TRBV13 and TRBJ1-1, with D possibly being TRBD1 (6 bases). With 5 bases removed from V and 3 bases from J, the gap between germline ends came to 16 bases. CDR1 and CDR2 (germline): PRHDT, FYEKMQ (reference sequence). The CDR3 runs 15 residues. The CDR3 sequence is CASSPSEGGYTEAFF. The CDR3 coding sequence is TGTGCCAGCAGCCCCTCGGAGGGGGGCTACACTGAAGCTTTCTTT.

Only a few counts were recorded for this clonotype. CDR3 amino acids: CASSDRTDRTYGYTF. CDR3 nucleotide sequence: TGTGCCAGCAGTGACCGCACAGACAGGACCTATGGCTACACCTTC. The V and J genes are TRBV2 and TRBJ1-2; D is possibly TRBD1 (6 bases). There are 15 residues in the CDR3. Germline-derived CDR1 and CDR2 are SNHLY and FYNNEI. V lost 3 bases and J 4 bases, leaving 15 bases between the germline ends.

There are many counts of this clonotype. V is TRBV21-1 and J is TRBJ2-4; no check of the table's D call, TRBD1, against the DNA was made. TRBV21-1 is assigned pseudogene status. The CDR3 extends over 17 amino acids. The CDR3 sequence: CANKTGPRTEAKNIQYF. The DNA of the CDR3 is TGTGCCAATAAGACAGGGCCACGTACTGAAGCCAAAAACATTCAGTACTTC.

As regards this clonotype: A read error may be the cause here, since a much bigger clone is one base away. The chain combines TRBV20-1 with TRBJ2-7, with 9 positions matching TRBD2. Germline V gene data show CDR1 as DFQATT and CDR2 as SNEGSKA (reference sequence). The CDR3 consists of 16 residues. V was pared by 5 bases and J by 2 bases, with 13 bases of the junction left unmatched. CDR3 in DNA: TGCAGTGCTCTCTGGACTAGCGAGAGGGAAACCTACGAGCAGTACTTC. Protein: CSALWTSERETYEQYF.

For this clonotype: A much bigger clone sits one base away, suggesting this may be a read error. The chain employs TRBV27 and TRBJ1-5; no definite D call. This CDR3 comprises 15 residues. Germline CDR1 MNHEY, CDR2 SMNVEV (reference sequence). V was trimmed by 4 bases and J by 1 base, leaving 11 bases between them. The CDR3 here is CASSSKGWSNQPQHF. The CDR3 DNA reads TGTGCCAGCAGTTCTAAGGGTTGGAGCAATCAGCCCCAGCATTTT.

This clonotype was detected many times. The chain recombines TRBV6-2 or TRBV6-3 with TRBJ2-3, with 13 bases aligning to TRBD2. CDR3 length equals 17 residues. V trimming: 2 bases; J trimming: 4 bases; junction bases outside the gene matches: 6. Germline loops: CDR1 MNHEY, CDR2 SVGEGT. CDR3 amino acids: CASSYRTSGSPADTQYF. DNA for the CDR3: TGTGCCAGCAGTTACCGGACTAGCGGGAGCCCCGCAGATACGCAGTATTTT.

This chain links TRBV28 with TRBJ2-7, with 14 bases that match TRBD2. V shed 7 bases, J shed 2 bases, and the junction held 7 bases outside the gene matches. The CDR3 runs 16 residues. Germline CDR1 is MDHEN and CDR2 is SYDVKM. The CDR3 here is CASTQGLAGAAYEQYF. The CDR3 nucleotides are TGTGCCAGCACCCAGGGACTAGCGGGAGCCGCCTACGAGCAGTACTTC.

This clonotype was picked up a small number of times. V gene TRBV11-3 combines with J gene TRBJ2-3, with TRBD2 matching over 13 bases. The CDR3 spans 17 residues. Germline V gene lookup returns CDR1 SGHNT and CDR2 YENEEA. The V segment lost 0 bases and the J segment 1 base; nucleotides outside the gene matches: 1. Here the CDR3 reads CASSLDGLAGGTDTQYF. DNA of the CDR3: TGTGCCAGCAGCTTAGATGGACTAGCGGGAGGCACAGATACGCAGTATTTT. Full variable domain (missing parts from reference TRBV11-3 and TRBJ2-3): EAGVVQSPRYKIIEKKQPVAFWCNPISGHNTLYWYLQNLGQGPELLIRYENEEAVDDSQLPKDRFSAERLKGVDSTLKIQPAELGDSAVYLCASSLDGLAGGTDTQYFGPGTRLTVL.

As to this clonotype: A read error may explain this, as a much larger clone is one base away. The chain combines TRBV27 with TRBJ2-7; TRBD1 is a possible D gene (6 bases). The length of the CDR3 is 13 residues. The germline V gene has CDR1 MNHEY and CDR2 SMNVEV (reference sequence). The CDR3 loop is CASSSDSSYAQYF. The CDR3 DNA follows: TGTGCCAGCAGTTCGGACAGCTCCTACGCGCAGTACTTC.

The rearrangement uses TRBV19 and TRBJ1-4, with TRBD1 matching over 9 bases. Per germline, CDR1 LNHDA and CDR2 SQIVND (reference sequence). Germline trimming cut 5 bases from V and 3 bases from J; bases unmatched to any gene: 1. The CDR3 covers 14 residues. CDR3 residues: CASSGQGPNEKLFF. The CDR3, as DNA: TGTGCCAGTAGTGGACAGGGGCCTAATGAAAAACTGTTTTTT.

Many counts were recorded for this clonotype. The chain couples TRBV12-3 or TRBV12-4 to TRBJ2-2; 7 bases map to TRBD2. This CDR3 has 15 residues. The ends lost 6 bases at V and 6 bases at J; junction bases unmatched: 10. The CDR3, as DNA: TGTGCCAGCAGCCCGTGGATTCGGGGGGCCGGGGAGCTGTTTTTT. Its translation: CASSPWIRGAGELFF.